The source of this TCR beta chain is a study of T cells of healthy individuals. This clonotype has ten or more counts. The germline V gene has CDR1 MNHNS and CDR2 SASEGT. The ends were cut back, 4 bases at V and 0 bases at J, with 12 bases in the middle. The CDR3 loop spans 15 amino acids. TCRdb ran MiXCR on the 5' RACE reads and lists one entry per CDR3 protein. The table lists just over 40,000 distinct CDR3 sequences, around 4.5% of them singletons. The chain recombines TRBV6-1 with TRBJ1-2; no firm D call. The sequence was collected from a human donor in good health. This CDR3 is CASSVRRGSNYGYTF. CDR3 in DNA: TGTGCCAGCAGTGTTAGACGGGGATCTAACTATGGCTACACCTTC.